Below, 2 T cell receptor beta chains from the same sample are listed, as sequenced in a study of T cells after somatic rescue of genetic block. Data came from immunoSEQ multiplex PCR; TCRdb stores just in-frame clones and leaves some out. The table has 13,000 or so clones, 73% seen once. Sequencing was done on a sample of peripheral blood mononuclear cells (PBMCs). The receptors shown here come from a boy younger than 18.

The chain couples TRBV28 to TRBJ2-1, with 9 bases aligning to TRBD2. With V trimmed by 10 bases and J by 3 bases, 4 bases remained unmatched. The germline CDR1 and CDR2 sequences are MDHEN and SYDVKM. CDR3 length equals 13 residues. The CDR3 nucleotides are TGTGCCACTAGACTAGCGGTCTACAATGAGCAGTTCTTC. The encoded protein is CATRLAVYNEQFF.

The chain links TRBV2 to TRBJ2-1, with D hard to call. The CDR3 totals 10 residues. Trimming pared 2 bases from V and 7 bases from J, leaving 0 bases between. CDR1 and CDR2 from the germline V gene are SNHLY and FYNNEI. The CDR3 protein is CASSENEQFF. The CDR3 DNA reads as TGTGCCAGCAGTGAAAATGAGCAGTTCTTC.